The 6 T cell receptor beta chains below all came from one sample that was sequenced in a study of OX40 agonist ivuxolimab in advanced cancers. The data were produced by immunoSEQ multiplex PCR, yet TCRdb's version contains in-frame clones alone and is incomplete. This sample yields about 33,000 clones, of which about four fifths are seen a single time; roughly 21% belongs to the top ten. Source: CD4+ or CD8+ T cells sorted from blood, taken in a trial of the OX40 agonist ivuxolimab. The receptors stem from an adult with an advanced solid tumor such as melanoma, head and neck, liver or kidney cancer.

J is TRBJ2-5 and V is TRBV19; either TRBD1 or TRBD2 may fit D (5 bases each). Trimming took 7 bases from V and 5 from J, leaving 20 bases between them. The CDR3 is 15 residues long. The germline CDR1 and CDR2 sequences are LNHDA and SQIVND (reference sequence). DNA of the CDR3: TGTGCCAGTACCCTGCGTGGGGGATCCATTGAGACCCAGTACTTC. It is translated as CASTLRGGSIETQYF.

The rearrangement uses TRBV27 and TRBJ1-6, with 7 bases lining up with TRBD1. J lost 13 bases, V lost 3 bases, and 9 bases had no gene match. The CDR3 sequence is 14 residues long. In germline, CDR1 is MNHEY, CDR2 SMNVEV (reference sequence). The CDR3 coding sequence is TGTGCCAGCAGTTTGGCACAGGGGAGGTGGCCCCTCCACTTT. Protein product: CASSLAQGRWPLHF.

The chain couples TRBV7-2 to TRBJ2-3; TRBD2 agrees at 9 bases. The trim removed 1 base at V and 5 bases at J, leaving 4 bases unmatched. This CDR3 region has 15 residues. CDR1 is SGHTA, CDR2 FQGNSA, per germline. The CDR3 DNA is TGTGCCAGCAGCTTAGGCGGGGGGGCAGGAGATACGCAGTATTTT. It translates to CASSLGGGAGDTQYF. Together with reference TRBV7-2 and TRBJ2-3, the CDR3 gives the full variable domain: GAGVSQSPSNKVTEKGKDVELRCDPISGHTALYWYRQSLGQGLEFLIYFQGNSAPDKSGLPSDRFSAERTGGSVSTLTIQRTQQEDSAVYLCASSLGGGAGDTQYFGPGTRLTVL.

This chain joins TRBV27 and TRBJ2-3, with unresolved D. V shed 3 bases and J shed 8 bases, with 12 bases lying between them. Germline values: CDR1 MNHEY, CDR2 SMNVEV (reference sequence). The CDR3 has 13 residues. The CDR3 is CASSFESLGTQYF. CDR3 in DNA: TGTGCCAGCAGTTTCGAAAGTCTTGGTACGCAGTATTTT.

For the CDR3, the DNA is TGTGCCAGCAGTTACGATGGGAACACTGAAGCTTTCTTT. It codes for CASSYDGNTEAFF. The chain links TRBV6-5 to TRBJ1-1; D gene ambiguous. This CDR3 comprises 13 residues. The V gene's germline CDR1 is MNHEY and CDR2 SVGAGI. Trimming removed 2 bases from V and 1 base from J, with 5 bases in between.

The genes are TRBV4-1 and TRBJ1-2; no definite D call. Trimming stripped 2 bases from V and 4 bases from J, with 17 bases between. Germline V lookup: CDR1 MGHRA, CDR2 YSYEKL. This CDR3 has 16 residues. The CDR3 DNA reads TGCGCCAGCAGCCAACACCTACACAGACTTTTCTATGGCTACACCTTC. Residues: CASSQHLHRLFYGYTF.